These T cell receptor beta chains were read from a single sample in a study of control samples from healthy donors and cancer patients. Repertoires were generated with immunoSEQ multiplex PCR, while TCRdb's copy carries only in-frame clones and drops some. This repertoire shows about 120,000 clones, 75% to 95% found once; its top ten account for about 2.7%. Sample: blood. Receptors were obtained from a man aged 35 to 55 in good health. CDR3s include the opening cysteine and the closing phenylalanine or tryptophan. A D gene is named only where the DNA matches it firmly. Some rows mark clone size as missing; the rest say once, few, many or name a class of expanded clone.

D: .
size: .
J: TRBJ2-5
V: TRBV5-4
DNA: TGTGCCAGCAGCTGGGGCAGGACCCAAGAGACCCAGTACTTC
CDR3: CASSWGRTQETQYF

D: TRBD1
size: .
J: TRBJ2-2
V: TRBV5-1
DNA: TGCGCCAGCTCAACCGGGACAGGGGAGGTCGGGGAGCTGTTTTTT
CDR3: CASSTGTGEVGELFF

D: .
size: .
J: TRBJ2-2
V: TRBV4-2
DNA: TGTGCCAGCAGCCAAGTGTCCGGGGGGAACACCGGGGAGCTGTTTTTT
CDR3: CASSQVSGGNTGELFF

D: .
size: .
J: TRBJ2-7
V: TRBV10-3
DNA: TGTGCCATCAGCGCTTCGGGGGGCGCATCCTACGAGCAGTACTTC
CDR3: CAISASGGASYEQYF

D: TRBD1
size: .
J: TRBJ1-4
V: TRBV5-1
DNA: TGCGCCAGCGCCCTTGACAGGGTAGGCGAAAAACTGTTTTTT
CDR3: CASALDRVGEKLFF

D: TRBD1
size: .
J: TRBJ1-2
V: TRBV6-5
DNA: TGTGCCAGCGCCCCCGGGACAGGGAATGGCTACACCTTC
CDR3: CASAPGTGNGYTF

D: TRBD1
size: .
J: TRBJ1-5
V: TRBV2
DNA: TGTGCCAGCAGTTTACAGGGGACGGGACATAGCAATCAGCCCCAGCATTTT
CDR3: CASSLQGTGHSNQPQHF

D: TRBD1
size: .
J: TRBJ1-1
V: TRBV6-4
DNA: TGTGCCAGCAGCGGCGACAGGGGGCGGGTGGCTTTCTTT
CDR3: CASSGDRGRVAFF

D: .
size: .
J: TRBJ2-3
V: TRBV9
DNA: TGTGCCAGCAGCGTACCGGGAAACACAGATACGCAGTATTTT
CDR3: CASSVPGNTDTQYF

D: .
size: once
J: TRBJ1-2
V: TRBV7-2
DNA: TGTGCCAGCACCCAGGGGTATGCCTATGGCTACACCTTC
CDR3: CASTQGYAYGYTF

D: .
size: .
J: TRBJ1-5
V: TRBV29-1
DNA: TGCAGCGTGAAGGCGGCCAATCAGCCCCAGCATTTT
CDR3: CSVKAANQPQHF

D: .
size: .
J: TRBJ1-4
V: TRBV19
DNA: TGTGCCAGTACCCCCCGGTTGGTCCTTGGTGAAAAACTGTTTTTT
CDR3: CASTPRLVLGEKLFF

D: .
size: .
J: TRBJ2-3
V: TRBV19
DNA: TGTGCCAGTAGAACGAGACAGGCTAGCACAGATACGCAGTATTTT
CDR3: CASRTRQASTDTQYF

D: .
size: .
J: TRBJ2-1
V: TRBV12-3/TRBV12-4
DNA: TGTGCCAGCAGACTTACTAGTATGGACGGGGGGTTCTTC
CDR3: CASRLTSMDGGFF

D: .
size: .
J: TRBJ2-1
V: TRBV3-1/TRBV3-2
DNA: TGTGCCAGCAGCCAACCCAGCTCCTACAATGAGCAGTTCTTC
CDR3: CASSQPSSYNEQFF

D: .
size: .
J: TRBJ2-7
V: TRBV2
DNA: TGTGCCAGCAGTGACCAGGGTAGGGGCTACGAGCAGTACTTC
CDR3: CASSDQGRGYEQYF

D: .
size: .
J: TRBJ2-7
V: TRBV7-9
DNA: TGTGCCAGCAGCTACGGGACCACCTCCTACGAGCAGTACTTC
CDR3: CASSYGTTSYEQYF

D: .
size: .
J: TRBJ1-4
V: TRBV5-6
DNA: TGTGCCAGCAGCTTGCCCAGCGCAACTAATGAAAAACTGTTTTTT
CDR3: CASSLPSATNEKLFF

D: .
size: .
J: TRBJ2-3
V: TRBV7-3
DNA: TGTGCCAGCAGCTTTTTCGGGGGGCCTAGCACAGATACGCAGTATTTT
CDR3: CASSFFGGPSTDTQYF

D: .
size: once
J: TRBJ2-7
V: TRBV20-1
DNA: TGCAGTGCTAGTCGCGGGGGCGGGTCCTACGAGCAGTACTTC
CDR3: CSASRGGGSYEQYF

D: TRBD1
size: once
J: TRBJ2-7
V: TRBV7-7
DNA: TGTGCTAGCAGCTTAGCGCCGTACGGACAGGGGAGAGAGCAGTACTTC
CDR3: CASSLAPYGQGREQYF

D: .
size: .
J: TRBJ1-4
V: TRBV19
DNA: TGTGCCAGTAGGCAGGGAAGGCGGGCAACTAATGAAAAACTGTTTTTT
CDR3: CASRQGRRATNEKLFF

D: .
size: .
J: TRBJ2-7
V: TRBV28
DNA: TGTGCCAGCAGTTTCGGGCCCTCCTACGAGCAGTACTTC
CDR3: CASSFGPSYEQYF

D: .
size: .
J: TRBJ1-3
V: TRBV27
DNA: TGTGCCAGCCGCCCGGCGGGGGTTGGAAACACCATATATTTT
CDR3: CASRPAGVGNTIYF

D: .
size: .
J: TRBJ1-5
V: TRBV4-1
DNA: TGCGCCAGCAGCCCTCACGAGCTTGGGAATCAGCCCCAGCATTTT
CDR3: CASSPHELGNQPQHF

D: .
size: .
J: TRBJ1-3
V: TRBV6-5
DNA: TGTGCCAGCAGTTACGGGCTAGGTGGTTCTGGAAACACCATATATTTT
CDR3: CASSYGLGGSGNTIYF

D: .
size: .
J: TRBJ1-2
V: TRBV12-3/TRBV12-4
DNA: TGTGCCAGCAGGCAGGAGCTTAACTATGGCTACACCTTC
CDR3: CASRQELNYGYTF

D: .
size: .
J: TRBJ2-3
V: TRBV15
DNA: TGTGCCACCAGCAGTCCGCGAGATTTGAATTTCGAAAGCACAGATACGCAGTATTTT
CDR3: CATSSPRDLNFESTDTQYF

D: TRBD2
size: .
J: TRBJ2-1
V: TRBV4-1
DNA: TGCGCCAGCAGCCAAGATCCGGGACTAGCGGAATCCAGGCAGTTCTTC
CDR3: CASSQDPGLAESRQFF

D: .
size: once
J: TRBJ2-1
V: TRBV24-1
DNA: TGTGCCACCAGTGCCCCGGGCCCGGGCGATGAGCAGTTCTTC
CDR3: CATSAPGPGDEQFF

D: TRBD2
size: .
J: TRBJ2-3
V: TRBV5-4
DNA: TGTGCCAGCAGCCCGGTGGCTAGCGGGGTGATGGATACGCAGTATTTT
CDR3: CASSPVASGVMDTQYF

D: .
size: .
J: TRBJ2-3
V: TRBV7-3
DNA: TGTGCCAGCAGCTTAATAAGTGGCACAGATACGCAGTATTTT
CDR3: CASSLISGTDTQYF

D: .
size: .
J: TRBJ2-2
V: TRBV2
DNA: TGTGCCAGCAGTGCGACTATGGCGAACACCGGGGAGCTGTTTTTT
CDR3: CASSATMANTGELFF

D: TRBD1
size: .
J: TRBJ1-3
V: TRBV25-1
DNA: TGTGCCAGCAGGCAGACAGGGGAATCTGGAAACACCATATATTTT
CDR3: CASRQTGESGNTIYF

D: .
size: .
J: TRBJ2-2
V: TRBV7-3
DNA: TGTGCCAGCAGCTTAACAAGGGGCACCGGGGAGCTGTTTTTT
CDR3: CASSLTRGTGELFF

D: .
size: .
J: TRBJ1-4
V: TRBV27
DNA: TGTGCCAGCAGTTTCGACATCTCAACTAATGAAAAACTGTTTTTT
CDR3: CASSFDISTNEKLFF

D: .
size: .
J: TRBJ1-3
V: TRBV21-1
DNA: TGTGCCAGCACCAGGGACAGGGGATCGATAGGAAACACCATATATTTT
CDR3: CASTRDRGSIGNTIYF

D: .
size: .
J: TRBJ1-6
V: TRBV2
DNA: TGTGCCAGTGGGATGGGGCAGGGTAATTCACCCCTCCACTTT
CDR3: CASGMGQGNSPLHF

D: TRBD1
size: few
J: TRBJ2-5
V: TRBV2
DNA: TGTGCCAGCAGTACAGGGGGTGCACTATTCCAAGAGACCCAGTACTTC
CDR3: CASSTGGALFQETQYF

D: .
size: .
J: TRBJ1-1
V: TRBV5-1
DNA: TGCGCCAGCAGCCAGAGGGATACTAACACTGAAGCTTTCTTT
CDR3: CASSQRDTNTEAFF

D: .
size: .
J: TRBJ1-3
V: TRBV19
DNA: TGTGCCAGTAGGTTGGGGGGAAGACTTTCTGGAAACACCATATATTTT
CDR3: CASRLGGRLSGNTIYF

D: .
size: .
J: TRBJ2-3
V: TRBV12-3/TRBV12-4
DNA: TGTGCCAGCAGTTTGAGTGCAGATACGCAGTATTTT
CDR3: CASSLSADTQYF

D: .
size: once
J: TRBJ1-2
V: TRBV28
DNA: TGTGCCAGCAGTTTCCCGACGGAACCCTATGGCTACACCTTC
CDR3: CASSFPTEPYGYTF

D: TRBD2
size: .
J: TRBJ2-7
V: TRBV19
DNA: TGTGCCAGTAGTCCTAGACTAGCGGGCCTCTCCTACGAGCAGTACTTC
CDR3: CASSPRLAGLSYEQYF

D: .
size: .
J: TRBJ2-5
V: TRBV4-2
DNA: TGTGCCAGCAGCCGGAGTCCAATTGGGGAGACCCAGTACTTC
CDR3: CASSRSPIGETQYF

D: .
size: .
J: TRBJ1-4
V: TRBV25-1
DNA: TGTGCCAGCAGTGAATATGTTCACAGTAAGGCAACTAATGAAAAACTGTTTTTT
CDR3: CASSEYVHSKATNEKLFF

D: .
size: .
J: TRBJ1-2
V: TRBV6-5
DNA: TGTGCCAGCAGTTACTCGCCAGGGTTGGATGGCTACACCTTC
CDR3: CASSYSPGLDGYTF

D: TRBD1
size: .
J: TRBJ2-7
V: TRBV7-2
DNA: TGTGCCAGCAGCCCAGGTCCATGGGGGACAGTAACCACCTACGAGCAGTACTTC
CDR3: CASSPGPWGTVTTYEQYF

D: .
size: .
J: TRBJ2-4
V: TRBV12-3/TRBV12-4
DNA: TGTGCCAGCAGTGGACGGTCCCGGGGCATTCAGTACTTC
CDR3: CASSGRSRGIQYF

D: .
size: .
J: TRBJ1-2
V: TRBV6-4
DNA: TGTGCCAGCAGTCAATACCCGACAGGTGACTATGGCTACACCTTC
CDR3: CASSQYPTGDYGYTF

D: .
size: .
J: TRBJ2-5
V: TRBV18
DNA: TGTGCCAGCTCACCACCGGAGCGAGAAGAGACCCAGTACTTC
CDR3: CASSPPEREETQYF

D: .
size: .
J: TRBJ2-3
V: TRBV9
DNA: TGTGCCAGCAGTGGAAATACGCAGTATTTT
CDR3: CASSGNTQYF

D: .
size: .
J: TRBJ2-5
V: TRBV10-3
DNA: TGTGCCATCAGTGAGACGCGGACGGTGCAAGAGACCCAGTACTTC
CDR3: CAISETRTVQETQYF